The rows below give T cell receptor beta chains drawn from one sample of a study of blood T cell repertoires in COVID-19. Only in-frame clones appear in the TCRdb table, and some are missing; sequencing was by immunoSEQ multiplex PCR. The sample lists around 50,000 clones; roughly four fifths were seen once. Sequencing input: peripheral blood. The receptor set was obtained from a man aged 40-50 years with acute or convalescent COVID-19. Each CDR3 is given without its conserved first and last residue.

cdr3_aa: ASSQDLRASGNTIY; v_call: TRBV14
cdr3_aa: ASSQAGTGDGQPQH; v_call: TRBV4-1
cdr3_aa: ASSITGLGNTEAF; v_call: TRBV19
cdr3_aa: AWSKGQGHNGYT; v_call: TRBV30
cdr3_aa: ASSVPGLAGGSNEQF; v_call: TRBV7-9
cdr3_aa: ASSLGTAASYEQY; v_call: TRBV5-6
cdr3_aa: ASSLSGTAYYRFNSPLH; v_call: TRBV27
cdr3_aa: ASSTRGHTDSGNTIY; v_call: TRBV7-8
cdr3_aa: ASSGRGNYGYT; v_call: TRBV19
cdr3_aa: ASSSARDRGYEQY; v_call: TRBV5-5
cdr3_aa: ASSWGWGVSDGYT; v_call: TRBV5-1
cdr3_aa: ASSQDTGFAVAF; v_call: TRBV3-1/TRBV3-2
cdr3_aa: ASKSGGRAF; v_call: TRBV21-1
cdr3_aa: ASSFQADNTEAF; v_call: TRBV7-2
cdr3_aa: ASSFGLAGHEQY; v_call: TRBV6-2/TRBV6-3
cdr3_aa: ASSYLPGNQPQH; v_call: TRBV6-6
cdr3_aa: ASRQNSNQPQH; v_call: TRBV19
cdr3_aa: ASSDRMKGYT; v_call: TRBV25-1
cdr3_aa: ASSRAVGTGSYEQY; v_call: TRBV4-1
cdr3_aa: ASRVRGPGNQPQH; v_call: TRBV6-5
cdr3_aa: ASSLESGDYVQY; v_call: TRBV5-1
cdr3_aa: ASSPNGRGANEKLF; v_call: TRBV5-1
cdr3_aa: ASSPQMTGVIRNSPLH; v_call: TRBV18
cdr3_aa: ASSSTGYYGYT; v_call: TRBV6-2/TRBV6-3
cdr3_aa: ASSPKAPEQQGHTGNTIY; v_call: TRBV4-1
cdr3_aa: ASSPRREETQY; v_call: TRBV14
cdr3_aa: ASTRLPSSYNEQF; v_call: TRBV19
cdr3_aa: ASSQIWTALSPDTEAF; v_call: TRBV4-1
cdr3_aa: ASSPLEGNEKLF; v_call: TRBV3-1/TRBV3-2
cdr3_aa: ASSDPRGAF; v_call: TRBV2
cdr3_aa: ASSLVAGLYEQY; v_call: TRBV5-1
cdr3_aa: ASSIWTGGAIQY; v_call: TRBV6-6
cdr3_aa: ASNSGTANTGELF; v_call: TRBV11-2
cdr3_aa: ASSIDRNQPQH; v_call: TRBV5-4
cdr3_aa: SASPGEPYEQY; v_call: TRBV29-1
cdr3_aa: ASSLVSDNSPLH; v_call: TRBV5-1
cdr3_aa: ASRKSGTANTGELF; v_call: TRBV5-1
cdr3_aa: AWSLPGQASTDTQY; v_call: TRBV30
cdr3_aa: ASRAGADMVGELF; v_call: TRBV12-5
cdr3_aa: ASSYRGQTYNEQF; v_call: TRBV6-2/TRBV6-3
cdr3_aa: AWSVWGQGANGYT; v_call: TRBV30
cdr3_aa: ASSQDRVDSGANVLT; v_call: TRBV2
cdr3_aa: ASSLLGTGSDTQY; v_call: TRBV7-3
cdr3_aa: ASSRDRGYEQY; v_call: TRBV19
cdr3_aa: ASSVFGTPPGD; v_call: TRBV9
cdr3_aa: ASSIAGPSTDTQY; v_call: TRBV18
cdr3_aa: ASSYSTGPGNTIY; v_call: TRBV6-5
cdr3_aa: ASSWRQLGEQY; v_call: TRBV7-9
cdr3_aa: ASTHLRQEAEQY; v_call: TRBV2
cdr3_aa: ASSFSGGGYT; v_call: TRBV6-5
cdr3_aa: ASSLELDGFSGANVLT; v_call: TRBV11-2
cdr3_aa: ASGWPTPSGGGSYNEQF; v_call: TRBV12-5
cdr3_aa: ASSGRTGESPLH; v_call: TRBV2
cdr3_aa: ASSLSGRLYT; v_call: TRBV12-3/TRBV12-4
cdr3_aa: SVLQGDGYT; v_call: TRBV20-1